This is a list of T cell receptor beta chains from one sample in a study of T-cell memory formation after mild COVID-19. TCRdb analysed the 5' RACE reads with MiXCR anew, one entry per CDR3 protein. The data contain 200,000 or so distinct CDR3 sequences, around 18% of them seen just once; the ten biggest clones take up around 2.4%. Sequencing was done on a sample of PBMCs or a T cell subset sorted from them (not recorded which). These receptors were collected from an adult woman who had mild COVID-19 (a few samples of this study predate the infection). Cell type and time point are not known. Each CDR3 is given with its conserved first and last residue. Fields, in order: CDR3 DNA, CDR3 protein, D gene, clone size, V gene, J gene. A D gene is named only where the DNA matches it firmly. The listing skips clone size in some rows; elsewhere it reads once, few, many or a size class.

cdr3_nt: TGCGCCAGTCGCCCAGGGGGCCTCTCCTACGAGCAGTACTTC
cdr3_aa: CASRPGGLSYEQYF
d_call: TRBD1
clone_size: -
v_call: TRBV5-1
j_call: TRBJ2-7

cdr3_nt: TGCGCCAGCAGCTTGGGGGCAAGCGAGACCCAGTACTTC
cdr3_aa: CASSLGASETQYF
d_call: -
clone_size: -
v_call: TRBV5-1
j_call: TRBJ2-5

cdr3_nt: TGCGCCAGCAGCTTTTCGGTGGCGAACACCGGGGAGCTGTTTTTT
cdr3_aa: CASSFSVANTGELFF
d_call: -
clone_size: -
v_call: TRBV5-1
j_call: TRBJ2-2

cdr3_nt: TGCGCCAGCAGGCCACCGGGACAGCTCAATGAGCAGTTCTTC
cdr3_aa: CASRPPGQLNEQFF
d_call: TRBD1
clone_size: -
v_call: TRBV5-1
j_call: TRBJ2-1

cdr3_nt: TGTGCCAGCAGCCGGGACAGGACTAATCAGCCCCAGCATTTT
cdr3_aa: CASSRDRTNQPQHF
d_call: TRBD1
clone_size: -
v_call: TRBV3-1
j_call: TRBJ1-5

cdr3_nt: TGTGCCAGCAGTTGGGACAGGGGCGCAGGGGAGCAGTACTTC
cdr3_aa: CASSWDRGAGEQYF
d_call: TRBD1
clone_size: -
v_call: TRBV27
j_call: TRBJ2-7

cdr3_nt: TGTGCCAGCACTATTAGGGGTAGCGGGAAATCCTACAATGAGCAGTTCTTC
cdr3_aa: CASTIRGSGKSYNEQFF
d_call: TRBD2
clone_size: -
v_call: TRBV12-3/TRBV12-4
j_call: TRBJ2-1

cdr3_nt: TGTGCCAGCAGTGACGGAGGGACAGGGAAAAATGAGCAGTTCTTC
cdr3_aa: CASSDGGTGKNEQFF
d_call: TRBD1
clone_size: few
v_call: TRBV6-4
j_call: TRBJ2-1

cdr3_nt: TGTGCCAGCTCTCCTACGGCGGGGAAAGAGACCCAGTACTTC
cdr3_aa: CASSPTAGKETQYF
d_call: -
clone_size: -
v_call: TRBV18
j_call: TRBJ2-5

cdr3_nt: TGCGCCAGCAGCTTGCGGTACAGGGGAACAAAGACTGAAGCTTTCTTT
cdr3_aa: CASSLRYRGTKTEAFF
d_call: TRBD1
clone_size: -
v_call: TRBV5-1
j_call: TRBJ1-1

cdr3_nt: TGTGCCAGCAGCCAAGATCAGGGGACCAGCCAGTACTTC
cdr3_aa: CASSQDQGTSQYF
d_call: -
clone_size: many
v_call: TRBV14
j_call: TRBJ2-5

cdr3_nt: TGTGCCAGCAGCCAAGATAGCAGGGATTACACCTTC
cdr3_aa: CASSQDSRDYTF
d_call: -
clone_size: few
v_call: TRBV4-2
j_call: TRBJ1-2

cdr3_nt: TGCAGCGTTCTACGAGGAGGCCTCCAAGAGACCCAGTACTTC
cdr3_aa: CSVLRGGLQETQYF
d_call: -
clone_size: -
v_call: TRBV29-1
j_call: TRBJ2-5

cdr3_nt: TGCGCCAGCAGAGACGACACGGTCAGAAACACCATATATTTT
cdr3_aa: CASRDDTVRNTIYF
d_call: -
clone_size: -
v_call: TRBV5-1
j_call: TRBJ1-3

cdr3_nt: TGTGCCAGCAGCACGGGACGAGGAAAGAGAGGCTACGAGCAGTACTTC
cdr3_aa: CASSTGRGKRGYEQYF
d_call: -
clone_size: few
v_call: TRBV5-6
j_call: TRBJ2-7

cdr3_nt: TGCGCCAGCAGCCTTAACCCGGGACTAGCGGGACAAGAGACCCAGTACTTC
cdr3_aa: CASSLNPGLAGQETQYF
d_call: TRBD2
clone_size: few
v_call: TRBV4-1
j_call: TRBJ2-5

cdr3_nt: TGTGCCACCACCAGACCCAGTACAGATACGCAGTATTTT
cdr3_aa: CATTRPSTDTQYF
d_call: -
clone_size: -
v_call: TRBV15
j_call: TRBJ2-3

cdr3_nt: TGCAGTGCTGACTGGGACAGAAATCAGCCCCAGCATTTT
cdr3_aa: CSADWDRNQPQHF
d_call: TRBD1
clone_size: -
v_call: TRBV20-1
j_call: TRBJ1-5

cdr3_nt: TGCGCCAGCAGCTATACAGAGAACACTGAAGCTTTCTTT
cdr3_aa: CASSYTENTEAFF
d_call: -
clone_size: -
v_call: TRBV5-1
j_call: TRBJ1-1

cdr3_nt: TGTGCCAGCAGTCCGACTAGCGGGGGGGCATATACGCAGTATTTT
cdr3_aa: CASSPTSGGAYTQYF
d_call: TRBD2
clone_size: many
v_call: TRBV12-3/TRBV12-4
j_call: TRBJ2-3

cdr3_nt: TGTGCCAGCAGTTTAGGGCACCACGGGCAGTACTTC
cdr3_aa: CASSLGHHGQYF
d_call: -
clone_size: -
v_call: TRBV12-3/TRBV12-4
j_call: TRBJ2-7

cdr3_nt: TGTGCCAGCAGTGGCAGGGGGCTCTGGGTGACCCAGTACTTC
cdr3_aa: CASSGRGLWVTQYF
d_call: TRBD1
clone_size: few
v_call: TRBV12-3/TRBV12-4
j_call: TRBJ2-5

cdr3_nt: TGTGCCAGCAGCCACGAAGGGGGCTTTCGCAATCAGCCCCAGCATTTT
cdr3_aa: CASSHEGGFRNQPQHF
d_call: TRBD1
clone_size: few
v_call: TRBV7-9
j_call: TRBJ1-5

cdr3_nt: TGTGCCATGGGGGCTGGGGATACGCAGTATTTT
cdr3_aa: CAMGAGDTQYF
d_call: -
clone_size: -
v_call: TRBV12-3/TRBV12-4
j_call: TRBJ2-3

cdr3_nt: TGTGCCAGCAGTCGCCAGACTAGCGGGTTCTTCCAAGAGACCCAGTACTTC
cdr3_aa: CASSRQTSGFFQETQYF
d_call: TRBD2
clone_size: few
v_call: TRBV7-2
j_call: TRBJ2-5

cdr3_nt: TGTGCCAGCAGCTTACCCACAGGGAACACCGGGGAGCTGTTTTTT
cdr3_aa: CASSLPTGNTGELFF
d_call: -
clone_size: few
v_call: TRBV7-9
j_call: TRBJ2-2

cdr3_nt: TGTGCCAGCAGTACCGGACAGGGTCGGCGAAACACCATATATTTT
cdr3_aa: CASSTGQGRRNTIYF
d_call: TRBD1
clone_size: -
v_call: TRBV6-5
j_call: TRBJ1-3

cdr3_nt: TGTGCCAGCAGCTTGGTAGGCGACATGAACACTGAAGCTTTCTTT
cdr3_aa: CASSLVGDMNTEAFF
d_call: -
clone_size: -
v_call: TRBV5-5
j_call: TRBJ1-1

cdr3_nt: TGTGCCATCAGTGAGGGATTGGGGGCTGAAGCTTTCTTT
cdr3_aa: CAISEGLGAEAFF
d_call: -
clone_size: -
v_call: TRBV10-3
j_call: TRBJ1-1

cdr3_nt: TGTGCCAGCAGCTTAATGTCGGCAGGGGTGAAAAATGAGCAGTTCTTC
cdr3_aa: CASSLMSAGVKNEQFF
d_call: -
clone_size: few
v_call: TRBV7-3
j_call: TRBJ2-1

cdr3_nt: TGCGCCAGCAGCTCCGGACAGGGGGCTGGGGAGACCCAGTACTTC
cdr3_aa: CASSSGQGAGETQYF
d_call: TRBD1
clone_size: -
v_call: TRBV5-1
j_call: TRBJ2-5